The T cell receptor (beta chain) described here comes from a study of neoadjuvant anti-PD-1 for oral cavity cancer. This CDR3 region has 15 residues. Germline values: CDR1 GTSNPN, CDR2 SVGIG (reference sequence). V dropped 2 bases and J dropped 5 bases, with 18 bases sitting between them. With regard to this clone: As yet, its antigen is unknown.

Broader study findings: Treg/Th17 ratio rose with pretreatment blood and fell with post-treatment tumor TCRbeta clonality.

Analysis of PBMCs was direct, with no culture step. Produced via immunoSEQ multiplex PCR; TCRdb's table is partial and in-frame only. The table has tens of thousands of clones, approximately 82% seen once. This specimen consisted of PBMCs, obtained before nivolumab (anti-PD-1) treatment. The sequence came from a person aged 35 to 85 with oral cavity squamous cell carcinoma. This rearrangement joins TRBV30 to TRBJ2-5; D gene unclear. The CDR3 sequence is CAWSMSAASQETQYF. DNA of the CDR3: TGTGCCTGGAGTATGTCGGCAGCCTCACAGGAGACCCAGTACTTC.